Here is one T cell receptor beta chain with its context. Its binding antigen is unknown. No base quality information exists; no much larger clone differs at one position. Each clonotype received, on average, around 9.6x coverage in deep resolution sequencing performed on a MiSeq, where the target depth lay between 1 in 1 million and 1 in 200,000 T cells. The immunoSEQ hsTCRB Kit was used to generate the TCR beta libraries. The study's own analysis went as follows. Data were analyzed with ImmunoSEQ Data Assistant and ImmunoSEQ Analyzer, with V, D and J genes assigned per IMGT definitions. Clonality was computed as one minus normalized Shannon entropy of productive rearrangement frequencies, ranging from 0 to 1. Only overrepresented clonotypes making up at least 0.05% of each patient's repertoire were included in the public clonotype analysis. Repertoires from approximately 12 age-matched healthy donors in immuneACCESS were used as clonality controls. TCRdb obtained this table from immuneACCESS and retained in-frame rearrangements with V and J assigned. These tables miss some clones; where compared with another copy, unresolved V genes account for less than half of the shortfall, and the remainder is unexplained. For V, J and clone size, that table is used; D and trimming come from the DNA. Here the sample has 65,000 to 80,000 clones; over 65% occur a single time. The ten biggest clones cover about 40% of the sample.

This sample stems from a study of cytotoxic CD8 clonotypes in ibrutinib-treated CLL (dated by TCRdb to the early 2020s). Regarding the study in general: In this cohort, around 15 patients were treatment-naive and approximately ten were relapsed/refractory, while some 18 had unmutated IGHV. Partial responses were observed in 24 patients and complete responses in 2; after a median follow-up of about 69 months, remission was maintained in around 14 patients and progression was observed in roughly 12. Response samples were obtained after a median of around eleven months of treatment, with a range of about 6 to 36 months. Samples averaged roughly 260,000 productive templates and 90,000 to 95,000 productive rearrangements. Of the approximately 86 people in the trial, about 27 had longitudinal samples available. Cryopreserved peripheral blood mononuclear cells were collected at three points: before therapy, at response, and at either sustained remission or disease progression. All remission and progressive disease samples were collected while patients were still receiving ibrutinib. Overall study outcomes, separate from this receptor: Clonality increased at ibrutinib response, stayed stable in sustained remission, and fell back toward baseline at progression. Public clonotypes were rare and either shrank or stayed stable during treatment, and the rise in clonality at ibrutinib response reflected expansion of private clonotypes. Baseline clonality was found to be higher than that of age-matched healthy donors and was strongly correlated with circulating CD8+ T-cell counts. Sampling times were not matched between sustained-remission and progressing patients, and lymph node repertoires were not studied.

The time point label corresponds to: 20 to 30 months on ibrutinib. Roughly 2 micrograms of genomic DNA were extracted from cryopreserved PBMCs for TCR beta library preparation. High-throughput TCR beta sequencing was performed on longitudinal blood samples from CLL patients receiving ibrutinib monotherapy. The patients were enrolled in a single-center, open-label phase 2 trial of ibrutinib monotherapy. Spanning cysteine to phenylalanine, the CDR3 consists of 16 amino acids. Only the CDR3 region is kept as DNA, spanning 48 bases read in frame from base 1. Taken from the germline V gene, the CDR1 and CDR2 loops are SGHRS and YFSETQ. V has 3 bases trimmed and J has 7 bases trimmed; junction bases matching no gene number 6.

Sequences were derived from PBMCs, sampled after 24 months of ibrutinib treatment. The clonotype originates from a human donor with chronic lymphocytic leukemia. The chain links TRBV5-1 with TRBJ2-1, with 14 bases matching TRBD2. The CDR3: CASSSGTSGSWNEQFF. The DNA sequence is given as TGCGCCAGCAGCTCCGGGACTAGCGGGAGTTGGAATGAGCAGTTCTTC.